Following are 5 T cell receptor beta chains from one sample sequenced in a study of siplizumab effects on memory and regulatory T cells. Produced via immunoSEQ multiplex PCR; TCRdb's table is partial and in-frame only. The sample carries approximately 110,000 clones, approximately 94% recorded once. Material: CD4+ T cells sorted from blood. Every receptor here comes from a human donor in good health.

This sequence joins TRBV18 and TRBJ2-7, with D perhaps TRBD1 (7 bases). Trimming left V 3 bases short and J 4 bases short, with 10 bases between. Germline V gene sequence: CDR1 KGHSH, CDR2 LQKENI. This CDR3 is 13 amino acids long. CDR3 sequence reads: CASSPQGGYEQYF. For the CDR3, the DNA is TGTGCCAGCTCACCTCAGGGGGGTTACGAGCAGTACTTC. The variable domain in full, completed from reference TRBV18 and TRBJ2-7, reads NAGVMQNPRHLVRRRGQEARLRCSPMKGHSHVYWYRQLPEEGLKFMVYLQKENIIDESGMPKERFSAEFPKEGPSILRIQQVVRGDSAAYFCASSPQGGYEQYFGPGTRLTVT.

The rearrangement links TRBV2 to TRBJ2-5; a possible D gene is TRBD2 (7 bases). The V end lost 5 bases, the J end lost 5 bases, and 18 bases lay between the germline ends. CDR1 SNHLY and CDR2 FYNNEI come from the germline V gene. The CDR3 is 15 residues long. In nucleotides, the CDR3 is TGTGCCAGCAGTCCCTTAGGGGGGGTAGAGGAGACCCAGTACTTC. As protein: CASSPLGGVEETQYF.

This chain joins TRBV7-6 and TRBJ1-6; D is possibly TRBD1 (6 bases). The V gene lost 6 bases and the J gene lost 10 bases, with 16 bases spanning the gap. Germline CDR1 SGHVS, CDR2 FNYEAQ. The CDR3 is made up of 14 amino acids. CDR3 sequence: CASSQTGAGSPLHF. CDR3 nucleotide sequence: TGTGCCAGCAGTCAGACGGGGGCCGGGTCACCCCTCCACTTT.

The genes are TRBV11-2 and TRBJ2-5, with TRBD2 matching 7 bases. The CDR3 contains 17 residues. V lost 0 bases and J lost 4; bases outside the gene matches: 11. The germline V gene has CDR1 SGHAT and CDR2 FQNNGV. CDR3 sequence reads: CASSLERAGLPIETQYF. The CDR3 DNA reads TGTGCCAGCAGCTTAGAGCGAGCGGGACTCCCCATAGAGACCCAGTACTTC.

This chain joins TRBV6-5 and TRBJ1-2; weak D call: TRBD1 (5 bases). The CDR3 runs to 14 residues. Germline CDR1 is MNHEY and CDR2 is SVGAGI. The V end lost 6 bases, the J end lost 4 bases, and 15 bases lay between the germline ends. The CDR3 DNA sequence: TGTGCCAGCAGAAGGGGACGTCAAGGCTATGGCTACACCTTC. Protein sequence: CASRRGRQGYGYTF.